This is a list of T cell receptor beta chains from one sample in a study of cytotoxic CD8 clonotypes in ibrutinib-treated CLL. Method: immunoSEQ multiplex PCR; TCRdb's copy keeps in-frame clones and lacks some. This sample yields about 74,000 clones, of which 80% are seen a single time; roughly 7.1% belongs to the top ten. This specimen was PBMCs, taken at disease progression, from a patient treated with ibrutinib. These receptors were taken from a human donor with chronic lymphocytic leukemia. The CDR3 runs from the conserved cysteine through the conserved F or W. The order of the fields is J gene, clone size, V gene, D gene, CDR3 protein, CDR3 DNA. D genes are given only for firm matches. Some rows have no size entry. The others give once, few or many, or a class for an expanded clone.

TRBJ2-7,.,TRBV9,TRBD1,CASSASPGQAYEQYF,TGTGCCAGCAGCGCGTCCCCGGGACAGGCCTACGAGCAGTACTTC
TRBJ2-3,.,TRBV27,.,CASSLQRASTDTQYF,TGTGCCAGCAGTTTACAGCGGGCCTCCACAGATACGCAGTATTTT
TRBJ1-2,once,TRBV11-1,TRBD1,CASSLGHTGTGAYYGYTF,TGTGCCAGCAGCTTAGGGCACACCGGGACAGGGGCCTACTATGGCTACACCTTC
TRBJ2-7,few,TRBV4-2,TRBD2,CASSQDGGAQPYEQYF,TGTGCCAGCAGCCAAGACGGGGGGGCCCAACCCTACGAGCAGTACTTC
TRBJ1-4,.,TRBV6-1,TRBD1,CASRQGELREKLFF,TGTGCCAGCAGGCAGGGGGAACTGCGGGAAAAACTGTTTTTT
TRBJ1-3,.,TRBV28,.,CASSPTPQFGNTIYF,TGTGCCAGCAGTCCCACACCACAGTTCGGAAACACCATATATTTT
TRBJ2-3,.,TRBV11-2,TRBD2,CASSFAFVGGGDTQYF,TGTGCCAGCAGCTTTGCGTTTGTCGGGGGAGGGGATACGCAGTATTTT
TRBJ1-2,.,TRBV2,.,CASSEVVWEQTPTGGGYTF,TGTGCCAGCAGTGAAGTGGTTTGGGAGCAGACACCGACCGGTGGAGGCTACACCTTC
TRBJ1-2,once,TRBV29-1,.,CSVEAGGLGYTF,TGCAGCGTTGAAGCGGGGGGTTTAGGCTACACCTTC
TRBJ2-1,.,TRBV19,TRBD2,CASSIEGGGLSYNEQFF,TGTGCCAGTAGTATAGAAGGCGGGGGGCTCTCCTACAATGAGCAGTTCTTC
TRBJ1-2,.,TRBV10-3,TRBD1,CAMGTASGRGYTF,TGTGCCATGGGGACAGCCTCCGGTCGGGGCTACACCTTC
TRBJ2-1,.,TRBV5-1,.,CASSLTDYNEQFF,TGCGCCAGCAGCTTGACAGACTACAATGAGCAGTTCTTC
TRBJ2-1,.,TRBV27,.,CASSLGLEGSNEQFF,TGTGCCAGCAGTTTGGGGCTAGAGGGGAGCAATGAGCAGTTCTTC
TRBJ2-3,.,TRBV10-3,TRBD2,CAISELAGASTDTQYF,TGTGCCATCAGTGAGTTAGCGGGGGCCTCCACAGATACGCAGTATTTT
TRBJ2-6,.,TRBV7-9,TRBD2,CASRPKTRGGYGANVLTF,TGTGCCAGCAGACCTAAAACGCGGGGAGGGTATGGGGCCAACGTCCTGACTTTC
TRBJ2-3,.,TRBV7-8,TRBD2,CASTYSGSSDTQYF,TGTGCCAGCACGTACAGCGGGAGTTCAGATACGCAGTATTTT
TRBJ1-6,few,TRBV27,.,CASSIRVDDYSPLHF,TGTGCCAGCAGTATCAGAGTGGACGATTATTCACCCCTCCACTTT
TRBJ2-6,.,TRBV6-5,.,CASSPGGSGANVLTF,TGTGCCAGCAGTCCAGGCGGGTCTGGGGCCAACGTCCTGACTTTC
TRBJ2-5,.,TRBV5-6,.,CASSNSGTGQETQYF,TGTGCCAGCAGCAACTCCGGGACCGGCCAAGAGACCCAGTACTTC
TRBJ2-7,.,TRBV7-9,.,CASSLTRYEQYF,TGTGCCAGCAGCCTCACTCGCTACGAGCAGTACTTC
TRBJ1-1,once,TRBV6-1,.,CASIQLGGGTEAFF,TGTGCCAGCATCCAATTGGGGGGAGGGACTGAAGCTTTCTTT
TRBJ2-7,.,TRBV18,.,CASSPPGVSYEQYF,TGTGCCAGCTCACCACCGGGGGTCTCCTACGAGCAGTACTTC
TRBJ2-7,few,TRBV14,.,CATYEQYF,TGTGCCACCTACGAGCAGTACTTC
TRBJ1-2,.,TRBV30,.,CAWSRQDPGYTF,TGTGCCTGGAGTAGGCAGGACCCTGGCTACACCTTC
TRBJ1-2,.,TRBV2,.,CASSDLMPGRGVGYTF,TGTGCCAGCAGTGACCTCATGCCAGGGAGGGGGGTTGGCTACACCTTC
TRBJ2-1,.,TRBV30,.,CATEDNEQFF,TGTGCCACCGAGGACAATGAGCAGTTCTTC
TRBJ2-2,.,TRBV28,.,CASITSGEGTGELFF,TGTGCCAGCATTACTTCGGGGGAAGGCACCGGGGAGCTGTTTTTT
TRBJ2-3,once,TRBV6-1,.,CASSGRWAGPSTDTQYF,TGTGCCAGCAGTGGTAGATGGGCAGGGCCAAGCACAGATACGCAGTATTTT
TRBJ2-1,once,TRBV11-2,TRBD2,CASSSRGTSALNEQFF,TGTGCCAGCAGCAGTCGTGGGACTAGCGCACTCAATGAGCAGTTCTTC
TRBJ2-7,.,TRBV4-2,TRBD2,CASSRLGLAGVYEQYF,TGTGCCAGCAGCCGACTCGGACTAGCGGGAGTGTACGAGCAGTACTTC
TRBJ1-6,.,TRBV5-1,.,CASSLTAGDYNSPLHF,TGCGCCAGCAGCTTAACCGCGGGAGACTATAATTCACCCCTCCACTTT
TRBJ2-6,few,TRBV15,.,CATSRLSGANVLTF,TGTGCCACCAGCAGACTTTCTGGGGCCAACGTCCTGACTTTC
TRBJ2-3,.,TRBV6-6,TRBD1,CASSTPIGGLDTQYF,TGTGCCAGCAGTACCCCGATAGGGGGCTTAGATACGCAGTATTTT
TRBJ2-7,once,TRBV9,TRBD1,CASSRTGGIEQYF,TGTGCCAGCAGCCGGACAGGGGGTATCGAGCAGTACTTC
TRBJ1-3,.,TRBV11-2,.,CASSRRIPSGNTIYF,TGTGCCAGCAGTAGAAGAATTCCCTCTGGAAACACCATATATTTT
TRBJ1-5,.,TRBV29-1,.,CSERGGDQPQHF,TGCAGCGAGCGGGGAGGTGATCAGCCCCAGCATTTT
TRBJ1-1,.,TRBV5-1,.,CASRTGQRYTEAFF,TGCGCCAGCAGAACCGGACAGCGGTACACTGAAGCTTTCTTT
TRBJ2-3,.,TRBV30,TRBD2,CAWKLAGGGADTQYF,TGTGCCTGGAAACTAGCGGGAGGGGGGGCAGATACGCAGTATTTT